Listed below are T cell receptor beta chains from one sample, sequenced in a study of T cells after somatic rescue of genetic block. Produced via immunoSEQ multiplex PCR; TCRdb's table is partial and in-frame only. The sample includes around 67,000 clones, approximately 91% seen only once; the top ten take approximately 3%. The specimen was peripheral blood mononuclear cells (PBMCs). These receptors all come from a man younger than 45. Each CDR3 is given with its conserved first and last residue. Each record gives: D gene, J gene, V gene, clone size, CDR3 protein, CDR3 DNA. A D gene is named only where the DNA matches it firmly. Not all rows give a size; the values are once, few, many and, for expanded clones, a class.

>NA|TRBJ2-6|TRBV2|once
CASDGQFRSGANVLTF
TGTGCCAGCGACGGACAGTTTCGTTCTGGGGCCAACGTCCTGACTTTC
>TRBD1|TRBJ1-2|TRBV20-1|NA
CRGTGDYGYTF
TGCAGAGGGACAGGGGACTATGGCTACACCTTC
>NA|TRBJ2-7|TRBV10-3|once
CAISESQESGEQYF
TGTGCCATCAGTGAGTCCCAGGAGAGTGGAGAGCAGTACTTC
>NA|TRBJ1-2|TRBV2|NA
CASSEQLGGIGYTF
TGTGCCAGCAGTGAACAGTTAGGAGGTATTGGCTACACCTTC
>NA|TRBJ2-1|TRBV7-2|NA
CASSFQADSYNEQFF
TGTGCCAGCAGCTTTCAAGCCGATTCCTACAATGAGCAGTTCTTC
>NA|TRBJ2-7|TRBV11-3|once
CASSLEGGREQYF
TGTGCCAGCAGCTTAGAGGGGGGGCGCGAGCAGTACTTC
>NA|TRBJ2-1|TRBV11-2|NA
CASSLDLRTEQFF
TGTGCCAGCAGCTTAGATCTCCGGACCGAGCAGTTCTTC
>NA|TRBJ2-5|TRBV19|NA
CASSIGRGQETQYF
TGTGCCAGTAGTATTGGCCGCGGGCAAGAGACCCAGTACTTC
>NA|TRBJ1-2|TRBV19|NA
CASSMAEGGYTF
TGTGCCAGTAGTATGGCCGAGGGGGGCTACACCTTC
>TRBD1|TRBJ2-3|TRBV28|NA
CASSFPWTGPTGDTQYF
TGTGCCAGCAGTTTCCCCTGGACAGGGCCAACCGGAGATACGCAGTATTTT
>TRBD2|TRBJ2-7|TRBV19|once
CASSVGNSGIYEQYF
TGTGCCAGTAGTGTCGGGAATAGCGGGATATACGAGCAGTACTTC
>NA|TRBJ1-5|TRBV13|NA
CASSLGREGNQPQHF
TGTGCCAGCAGCTTAGGGCGGGAAGGCAATCAGCCCCAGCATTTT
>NA|TRBJ2-5|TRBV30|NA
CAWREGETQYF
TGTGCCTGGCGCGAAGGGGAGACCCAGTACTTC
>TRBD2|TRBJ2-1|TRBV11-3|NA
CASSLGGGSYNEQFF
TGTGCCAGCAGCTTAGGGGGGGGCTCCTACAATGAGCAGTTCTTC
>NA|TRBJ1-5|TRBV6-6|NA
CASSYSSNQPQHF
TGTGCCAGCAGTTACTCCTCGAATCAGCCCCAGCATTTT
>NA|TRBJ2-2|TRBV5-4|NA
CASSLGGRAGTGELFF
TGTGCCAGCAGCTTAGGGGGGAGGGCCGGCACCGGGGAGCTGTTTTTT
>NA|TRBJ1-1|TRBV2|NA
CASSVAGNTEAFF
TGTGCCAGCAGTGTAGCAGGGAACACTGAAGCTTTCTTT
>NA|TRBJ2-3|TRBV5-1|NA
CASSLSLVGDTQYF
TGCGCCAGCAGCTTGAGCCTAGTAGGGGATACGCAGTATTTT
>TRBD2|TRBJ2-7|TRBV13|NA
CASSSSDSGGGYEQYF
TGTGCCAGCAGCTCGAGTGATAGCGGGGGCGGCTACGAGCAGTACTTC
>NA|TRBJ2-6|TRBV6-5|NA
CASSWDSGANVLTF
TGTGCCAGCAGTTGGGACTCTGGGGCCAACGTCCTGACTTTC
>TRBD1|TRBJ1-2|TRBV4-1|NA
CASSQPGQGANYGYTF
TGCGCCAGCAGCCAACCAGGACAGGGGGCTAACTATGGCTACACCTTC
>NA|TRBJ2-7|TRBV4-2|NA
CASSPGAGQYF
TGTGCCAGCAGCCCTGGGGCAGGGCAGTACTTC
>NA|TRBJ2-7|TRBV7-8|NA
CASSSLVLSSYEQYF
TGTGCCAGCAGCTCTCTTGTCCTGAGCTCCTACGAGCAGTACTTC
>NA|TRBJ1-2|TRBV5-4|few
CASINQGSGYTF
TGTGCCAGCATCAACCAGGGAAGTGGCTACACCTTC
>TRBD1|TRBJ2-6|TRBV19|NA
CASGTGTGDPSGANVLTF
TGTGCCAGTGGAACCGGGACAGGGGATCCCTCTGGGGCCAACGTCCTGACTTTC
>NA|TRBJ2-1|TRBV2|NA
CASSPHPGTYNEQFF
TGTGCCAGCAGTCCTCACCCGGGAACTTACAATGAGCAGTTCTTC